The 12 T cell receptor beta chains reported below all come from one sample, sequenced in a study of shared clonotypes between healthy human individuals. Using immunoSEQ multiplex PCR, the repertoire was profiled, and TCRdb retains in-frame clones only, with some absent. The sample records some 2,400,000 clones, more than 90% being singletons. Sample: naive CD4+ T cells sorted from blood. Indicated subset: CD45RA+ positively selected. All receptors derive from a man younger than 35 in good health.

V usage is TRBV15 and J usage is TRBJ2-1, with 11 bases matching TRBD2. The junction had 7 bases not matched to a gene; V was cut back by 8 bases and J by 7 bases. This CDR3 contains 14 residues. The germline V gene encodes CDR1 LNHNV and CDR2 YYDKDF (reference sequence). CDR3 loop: CATSRGTSGNEQFF. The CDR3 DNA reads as TGTGCCACCTCAAGAGGGACTAGCGGAAATGAGCAGTTCTTC.

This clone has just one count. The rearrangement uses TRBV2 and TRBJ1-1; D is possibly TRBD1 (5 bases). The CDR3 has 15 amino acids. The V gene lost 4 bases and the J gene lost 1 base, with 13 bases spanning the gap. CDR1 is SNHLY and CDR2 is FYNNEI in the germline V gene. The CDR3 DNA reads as TGTGCCAGCAGTGTCGAGGGGTCAGGGAACACTGAAGCTTTCTTT. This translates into CASSVEGSGNTEAFF.

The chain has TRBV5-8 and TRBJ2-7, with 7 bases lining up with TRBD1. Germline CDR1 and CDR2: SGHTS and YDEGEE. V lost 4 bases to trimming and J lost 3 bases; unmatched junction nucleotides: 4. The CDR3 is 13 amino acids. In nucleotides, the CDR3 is TGTGCCAGCAGCGACAGGGACAACTACGAGCAGTACTTC. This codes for CASSDRDNYEQYF.

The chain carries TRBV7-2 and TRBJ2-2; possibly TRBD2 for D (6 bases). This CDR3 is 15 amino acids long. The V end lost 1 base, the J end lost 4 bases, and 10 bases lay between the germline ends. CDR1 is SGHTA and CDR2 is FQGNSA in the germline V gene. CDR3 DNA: TGTGCCAGCAGCTTAGGCCTTAGCGGCACCGGGGAGCTGTTTTTT. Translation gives CASSLGLSGTGELFF.

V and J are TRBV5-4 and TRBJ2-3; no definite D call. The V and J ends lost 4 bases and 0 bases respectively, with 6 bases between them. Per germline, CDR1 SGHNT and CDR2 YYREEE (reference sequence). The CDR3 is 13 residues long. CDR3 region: CASSITSTDTQYF. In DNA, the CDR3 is TGTGCCAGCAGCATAACTAGCACAGATACGCAGTATTTT. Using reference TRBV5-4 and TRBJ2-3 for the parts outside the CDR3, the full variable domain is ETGVTQSPTHLIKTRGQQVTLRCSSQSGHNTVSWYQQALGQGPQFIFQYYREEENGRGNFPPRFSGLQFPNYSSELNVNALELDDSALYLCASSITSTDTQYFGPGTRLTVL.

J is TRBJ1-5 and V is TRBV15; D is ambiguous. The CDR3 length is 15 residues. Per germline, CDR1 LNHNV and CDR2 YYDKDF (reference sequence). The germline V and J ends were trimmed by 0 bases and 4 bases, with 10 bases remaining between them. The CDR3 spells CATSRDYQVNQPQHF. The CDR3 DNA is TGTGCCACCAGCAGAGATTATCAGGTAAATCAGCCCCAGCATTTT.

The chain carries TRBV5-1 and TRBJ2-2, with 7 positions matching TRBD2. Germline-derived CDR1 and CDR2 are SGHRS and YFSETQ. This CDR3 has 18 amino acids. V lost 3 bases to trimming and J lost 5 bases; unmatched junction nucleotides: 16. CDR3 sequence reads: CASSWDFGGRQRTGELFF. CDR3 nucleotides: TGCGCCAGCAGCTGGGACTTCGGGGGGAGGCAAAGGACCGGGGAGCTGTTTTTT.

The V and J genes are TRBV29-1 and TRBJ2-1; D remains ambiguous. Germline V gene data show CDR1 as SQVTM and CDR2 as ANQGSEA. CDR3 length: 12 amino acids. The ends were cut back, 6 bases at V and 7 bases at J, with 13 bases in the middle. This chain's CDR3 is CSVHGLRNEQFF. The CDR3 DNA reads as TGCAGCGTCCACGGGTTGCGGAATGAGCAGTTCTTC.

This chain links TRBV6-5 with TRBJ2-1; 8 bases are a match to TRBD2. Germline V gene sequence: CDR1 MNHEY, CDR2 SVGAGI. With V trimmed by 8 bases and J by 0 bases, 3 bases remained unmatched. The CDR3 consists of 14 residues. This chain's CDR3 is CASQRGSSYNEQFF. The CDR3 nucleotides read TGTGCCAGCCAGCGGGGGAGCTCCTACAATGAGCAGTTCTTC.

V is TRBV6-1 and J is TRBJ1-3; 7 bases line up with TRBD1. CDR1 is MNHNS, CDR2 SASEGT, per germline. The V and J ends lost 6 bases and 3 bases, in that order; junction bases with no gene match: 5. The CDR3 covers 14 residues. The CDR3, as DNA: TGTGCCAGCAGGAGGGACAGCCTTGGAAACACCATATATTTT. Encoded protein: CASRRDSLGNTIYF.

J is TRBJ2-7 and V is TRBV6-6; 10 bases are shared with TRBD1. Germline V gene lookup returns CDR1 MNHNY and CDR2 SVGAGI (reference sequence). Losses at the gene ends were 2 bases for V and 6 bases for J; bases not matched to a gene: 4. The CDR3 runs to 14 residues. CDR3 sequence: CASSYDRGRGEQYF. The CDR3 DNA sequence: TGTGCCAGCAGTTACGACAGGGGGCGAGGCGAGCAGTACTTC.

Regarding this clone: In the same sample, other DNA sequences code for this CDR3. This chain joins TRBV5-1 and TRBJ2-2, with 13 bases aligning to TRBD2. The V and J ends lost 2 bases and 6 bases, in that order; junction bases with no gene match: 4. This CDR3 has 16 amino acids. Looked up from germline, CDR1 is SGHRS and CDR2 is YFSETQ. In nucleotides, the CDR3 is TGCGCCAGCAGCTTACTAGCGGGGGGGCCCGCCGGGGAGCTGTTTTTT. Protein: CASSLLAGGPAGELFF.